The clone carrying this T cell receptor (beta chain) was seen once. The antigen remains undetermined. The data derive from a study of Tregs in tolerant kidney transplant recipients. General study results and limits: No direct test of biological reproducibility was done here.

Clones were sequenced by immunoSEQ multiplex PCR, and TCRdb holds only the in-frame ones, with some missing. The sample shows about 240,000 clones, about 80% of them seen only once. The germline gives CDR1 SQVTM, CDR2 ANQGSEA. The CDR3 is 10 amino acids. V was clipped by 4 bases and J by 5 bases, with 5 bases between them. This clonotype originated in a human donor in good health. Sequenced input: CD4+ T cells from blood. The chain couples TRBV29-1 to TRBJ2-5, with no clear D. CDR3 protein: CSVVWETQYF. CDR3 nucleotide sequence: TGCAGCGTTGTGTGGGAGACCCAGTACTTC.